These 11 T cell receptor beta chains were sequenced from one sample in a study of T cell changes during pregnancy in multiple sclerosis. TCRdb's table, derived via immunoSEQ multiplex PCR, lists solely in-frame clones and lacks some. This table holds around 57,000 clones, around 90% found once. The sequencing here drew on peripheral blood, taken in the second trimester of pregnancy. The origin of the receptors is a female donor with multiple sclerosis, enrolled in a pregnancy study.

The chain joins TRBV7-3 to TRBJ2-1, with D tentatively TRBD2 (7 bases). The germline gives CDR1 SGHTA, CDR2 FQGTGA. The V and J ends lost 5 bases and 12 bases respectively, with 14 bases between them. CDR3 size: 12 residues. The CDR3 spells CASSLGGRGQFF. In nucleotides, the CDR3 is TGTGCCAGCAGCCTCGGGGGGCGAGGGCAGTTCTTC.

V and J are TRBV5-1 and TRBJ1-6, with a tentative D call TRBD1 (5 bases). V was shortened by 4 bases and J by 10 bases, with 12 bases between the two germline ends. CDR1 is SGHRS and CDR2 is YFSETQ in the germline V gene. The CDR3 spans 13 residues. This CDR3 is CASSSRVRSPLHF. CDR3 nucleotide sequence: TGCGCCAGCAGCAGCAGGGTGCGGTCACCCCTCCACTTT.

The chain employs TRBV11-3 and TRBJ2-7; 7 bases are shared with TRBD1. Trimming removed 5 bases from V and 5 bases from J; junction bases left unmatched: 9. CDR1 and CDR2 from the germline V gene are SGHNT and YENEEA. This CDR3 spans 14 amino acids. CDR3 residues: CASSRQGDLNEQYF. The CDR3 DNA follows: TGTGCCAGCAGCCGACAGGGAGACCTCAACGAGCAGTACTTC.

J is TRBJ1-2 and V is TRBV2, with TRBD1 identical over 10 bases. Germline lookup yields CDR1 SNHLY and CDR2 FYNNEI. This CDR3 has 15 residues. With 3 bases clipped from V and 3 bases from J, the junction kept 4 bases outside the gene matches. CDR3 amino acids: CASSEGQGIYYGYTF. The DNA for the CDR3 is TGTGCCAGCAGTGAGGGACAGGGGATTTACTATGGCTACACCTTC.

This chain connects TRBV7-2 to TRBJ2-7; 8 bases are a match to TRBD1. Trimming at V came to 5 bases and at J to 9 bases, leaving 18 bases not matched to a gene. The CDR3 contains 16 residues. Germline V gene sequence: CDR1 SGHTA, CDR2 FQGNSA. The CDR3 reads CASSLGRWAGGGRQYF. The CDR3 region has the DNA TGTGCCAGCAGCCTAGGGAGGTGGGCAGGGGGCGGACGGCAGTACTTC.

The chain links TRBV10-1 to TRBJ2-1; perhaps TRBD1 as D (5 bases). Trimming pared 5 bases from V and 4 bases from J, leaving 9 bases between. CDR1 and CDR2 from the germline V gene are WNHNN and SYGVQD (reference sequence). This CDR3 has 13 residues. CDR3 bases: TGCGCCAGCAGTCGACAGACATACAATGAGCAGTTCTTC. This sequence encodes CASSRQTYNEQFF.

The rearrangement uses TRBV27 and TRBJ2-7, with TRBD2 matching 13 bases. This CDR3 has 22 amino acids. CDR1 and CDR2 (germline): MNHEY, SMNVEV (reference sequence). The V segment lost 3 bases and the J segment 3 bases; nucleotides outside the gene matches: 23. The CDR3 loop is CASSFLADRQLAGGPEIYEQYF. The CDR3 DNA sequence: TGTGCCAGCAGTTTCCTGGCGGACAGACAACTAGCGGGGGGGCCAGAGATCTACGAGCAGTACTTC.

The chain has TRBV7-6 and TRBJ2-7, with TRBD1 matching 8 bases. The CDR3 sequence is 16 residues long. Looked up from germline, CDR1 is SGHVS and CDR2 is FNYEAQ. Unmatched junction bases numbered 12, after V lost 5 bases and J lost 3 bases. CDR3 nucleotides: TGTGCCAGCAGCCCCCAGGGGGCCTTCACTATCTACGAGCAGTACTTC. This encodes CASSPQGAFTIYEQYF.

The chain links TRBV2 to TRBJ2-3; no definite D call. The germline V gene encodes CDR1 SNHLY and CDR2 FYNNEI. The CDR3 is made up of 11 amino acids. V shed 5 bases and J shed 4 bases, with 4 bases lying between them. In DNA, the CDR3 is TGTGCCAGCAGTACAGCAGATACGCAGTATTTT. Encoded protein: CASSTADTQYF.

The rearrangement links TRBV9 to TRBJ2-7, with 10 bases matching TRBD1. The CDR3 contains 16 residues. The junction had 10 bases not matched to a gene; V was cut back by 0 bases and J by 7 bases. Germline V gene lookup returns CDR1 SGDLS and CDR2 YYNGEE. CDR3 nucleotide sequence: TGTGCCAGCAGCGTAGGGCCTCGACAGGGGGCAGGAGAGCAGTACTTC. Its translation: CASSVGPRQGAGEQYF.

V gene TRBV2 combines with J gene TRBJ1-5; the D gene is possibly TRBD1 (5 bases). Looked up from germline, CDR1 is SNHLY and CDR2 is FYNNEI. Between the trimmed V and J ends, which lost 5 bases and 4 bases, there was a span of 18 bases. The CDR3 has 16 residues. CDR3 DNA: TGTGCCAGCAGTCTGGGGGGAAGTTCTCGGAATCAGCCCCAGCATTTT. Translated: CASSLGGSSRNQPQHF. Based on the CDR3 plus reference TRBV2 and TRBJ1-5, the full variable domain is EPEVTQTPSHQVTQMGQEVILRCVPISNHLYFYWYRQILGQKVEFLVSFYNNEISEKSEIFDDQFSVERPDGSNFTLKIRSTKLEDSAMYFCASSLGGSSRNQPQHFGDGTRLSIL.